This TCR beta chain was profiled in a study of T cell changes during pregnancy in multiple sclerosis. Here immunoSEQ multiplex PCR was the method, and the copy in TCRdb shows in-frame clones only, minus some. The sample contains about 48,000 clones, about nine tenths of which appear only once. CDR1 and CDR2 (germline): SNHLY, FYNNEI. Trimming took off 4 bases at V and 3 bases at J, with 9 bases between the two ends. This CDR3 contains 13 residues. The sequences come from CD4+ T cells from peripheral blood mononuclear cells, collected in the third trimester of pregnancy. The clonotype comes from a female donor with multiple sclerosis, enrolled in a pregnancy study. The V and J genes are TRBV2 and TRBJ1-2; D might be TRBD1 (5 bases). The DNA of the CDR3 is TGTGCCAGCAGTGTAGACAGCTACTATGGCTACACCTTC. Translation: CASSVDSYYGYTF.